This entry is about one T cell receptor beta chain. Its specificity is not known. Germline assignment: CDR1 SGHRS and CDR2 YFSETQ. This CDR3 spans 17 amino acids. This sample stems from a study of monozygotic twins with inflammatory bowel disease. Two nested PCRs, of about 16 and 10 cycles, processed TCRalpha and TCRbeta cDNA. TCRdb re-called the 5' RACE reads; one entry per CDR3 protein, DNA not given. This table holds 300,000 to 350,000 distinct CDR3 sequences. Study-wide points: In patient repertoires, differing immunosuppressive treatments may have added some variability. Using the inverse Simpson index, IBD patients had lower TCRbeta diversity than healthy co-twins.

The TCR comes from a human donor with ulcerative colitis or Crohn's disease, or a healthy co-twin of an affected twin (not recorded which). The material sequenced was blood. The V and J genes are TRBV5-1 and TRBJ2-3; TCRdb gives TRBD1 as the D gene, but with no DNA this cannot be confirmed. The CDR3 loop is CASSFSGTGQRADTQYF.